This T cell receptor (beta chain) is drawn from a study of blood T cell repertoires in COVID-19 (dated by TCRdb to the early 2020s). Regarding the study in general: Samples from collaborators originated in the United States, Italy and Spain and spanned both the acute and convalescent phases of COVID-19. The repertoires were made available in a free public database intended to serve as a resource for research on the immune response to SARS-CoV-2. A de-identified subject ID, COVID-19 status, age in years and sex were almost always included in the sample metadata. The samples were drawn from two sources: the first 160 participants of the ongoing ImmuneRACE study, and 950 to 1,500 subjects contributed by 6 global collaborators. Subjects who had been exposed to COVID-19, were actively infected with it, or had recovered from it provided the deeply sampled blood TCRbeta repertoires that made up the dataset. The material from the prospective study consisted of cDNA or gDNA derived from T cells, B-cell-depleted T cells, or PBMCs. Where available, HLA class I and class II types were taken from metadata supplied by the sample provider and were not determined by assay-based typing. Overall study results and their limits: How much clinical and demographic metadata was included differed by source and by participant, and the metadata was provided uncurated.

As concerns this clone: Its antigen specificity is not known. No base qualities exist here, and no much larger clone lies one base off it.

From cysteine to phenylalanine, the CDR3 is 14 amino acids long. The only DNA kept is the CDR3, 42 bases in frame from the first base. The germline ends are 13 bases apart after V is trimmed by 3 bases and J by 5 bases. The germline V gene (reference sequence) yields LNHNV for CDR1 and YYDKDF for CDR2. The immunoSEQ Assay, a bias-controlled multiplex PCR, was used to amplify TCRbeta CDR3 regions from genomic DNA. For the original study's pipeline: Within the assay, amplification of reference gene primers was used to estimate how many nucleated cells each sample contained. To quantify the absolute abundance of each unique TCRbeta CDR3 rearrangement, sequence reads were collapsed and filtered. For each sample, productive Simpson clonality was calculated by taking the square root of Simpson's diversity index across productive rearrangements. TCRdb provides this immuneACCESS table in a form limited to in-frame rearrangements. Some clones are lacking; in checked studies, under half of them reflect an unresolved V gene, and why the rest are absent is not known. V, J and clone size reflect that table, while D and trimming were determined from the DNA. The sample profile shows approximately 260,000 clones; roughly 85% of them were found once. 4.6% of the sample comes from the top ten.

Another Seattle source contributed samples from volunteer blood donors who had recovered from COVID-19. Whole blood was collected in K2EDTA tubes by collaborating institutions according to the institutions' own protocols. Collaborator samples were shipped for TCRbeta analysis as frozen whole blood, isolated PBMCs, or DNA extracted from either sample type. This receptor was taken from a man between 60 and 75 years old who had recovered from COVID-19. This sequence uses TRBV15 and TRBJ1-2; TRBD1 is a possible D gene, resting on 6 matching bases. The source material was peripheral blood. This receptor carries the CDR3 CATSSLTGPYGYTF. The DNA is TGTGCCACCAGCAGCCTGACAGGCCCGTATGGCTACACCTTC.